The present entry profiles one TCR beta chain with its context. This clone was observed a handful of times. Its antigen is unknown. Base qualities are missing; no much larger clone stands one base away. Each donor gave one peripheral blood draw, averaging around 0.11 L, which was collected into heparinised tubes. Naive, central memory, regulatory and stem cell-like memory CD4+ T cells were sorted on a BD FACSAria II using a panel including CD45RO, CCR7, CD25, CD127, CD95 and CD27. Purity was above 95% for every sorted population. PBMCs were isolated immediately by Lymphoprep density gradient centrifugation and stained directly without culture. Samples were stained and sorted in pairs, with one healthy donor and one patient per experiment, so that batch effects were minimized. This sample is part of a study of beta chain features in type 1 diabetes listed by TCRdb under 2018. For the wider study: Mean age, gender distribution, total cell number and subset yield did not differ between patients and healthy donors. A total of roughly 100 million sorted cells were examined across all samples, and the number of cells per subset was strongly correlated with RNA yield. In the study, TCRB repertoires of sorted circulating CD4+ T cell subsets from recently diagnosed type 1 diabetes patients were compared with those of matched healthy donors. Whereas all 30 or so donors provided naive and central memory subsets, regulatory and stem cell-like memory subsets were isolated from just 8 patients and roughly 8 healthy donors.

The paper as a whole reports these results and caveats: In all four CD4+ subsets, TCRB CDR3 length was moderately but significantly shorter in type 1 diabetes patients. The naive, central memory and regulatory TCRB repertoires appeared to resemble one another more closely among patients than among healthy donors. PCR may preferentially amplify shorter templates, but because patient and control samples were amplified and corrected together, any resulting skew would affect both groups equally. Sequencing cDNA rather than genomic DNA could over-represent highly expressing activated cells, although activation and CD3 levels did not differ between groups. Patients with type 1 diabetes made fewer insertions and deleted more nucleotides at VDJ recombination sites, implying thymic rearrangement abnormalities. Because small numbers of individuals were included in the HLA sub-analyses, any influence of HLA type on TCRB rearrangement was left unresolved.

V loses 8 bases, J loses 1 base, and the germline ends lie 11 bases apart. Based on the germline V gene, the CDR1 and CDR2 sequences are SNHLY and FYNNEI. The CDR3 runs 13 amino acids, cysteine and phenylalanine included. The entry retains the CDR3 DNA only, 39 bases that are in frame from base 1. The entire amount of isolated RNA was reverse transcribed using the High Capacity cDNA Reverse Transcription Kit, so the sequenced TCRB transcripts were expressed ones. Deep immunoSEQ sequencing was applied to naive, central memory and regulatory T cell samples, giving an average of around 4 million total reads per sample. After sorted cells were lysed in RLT buffer, RNA was extracted with DNase-treated RNeasy Micro or Mini kits, with the choice depending on cell number. To prevent cross-contamination, every cell subset was processed on its own, while patient and healthy donor samples were processed together. TCRB sequences were amplified from cDNA with the immunoSEQ multiplex PCR, producing 87-bp fragments spanning the CDR3 region. Sequencing of the amplicons was done on the Illumina HiSeq platform. For the original study's pipeline: PCR bias was corrected computationally using synthetic template baselines, and reads within Hamming distance 2 were collapsed, with unmergeable singletons discarded. Reads were aligned to IMGT to assign V, D and J genes, CDR3 length, and insertions or deletions at six rearrangement sites. Within each subset, clonotype counts were normalized to the number of sorted cells before true diversity and Gini coefficients were calculated with the tcR R package. The overlap coefficient, calculated on TCRB nucleotide sequences, was used to measure repertoire sharing. TCRdb carries this immuneACCESS record with in-frame sequences only. Its versions omit some clonotypes, under half of them owing to an unresolved V gene in the studies checked, with the rest unexplained. That table is the source of V, J and clone size, and D and trimming were worked out from the DNA. For this sample there are some 63,000 clones; about 48% appear just once. The ten largest clones add up to 0.7% of the sample.

The rearrangement combines TRBV2 with TRBJ1-1; no D gene can be assigned with confidence. The sequence was obtained from a man under 40 with type 1 diabetes. Source material: central memory CD4+ T cells from blood. The CDR3 reads CASYLGRNTEAFF. The sequenced DNA: TGTGCCAGCTATCTGGGCAGGAACACTGAAGCTTTCTTT.